This is a list of T cell receptor beta chains from one sample in a study of neoadjuvant anti-PD-1 for oral cavity cancer. Assay used: immunoSEQ multiplex PCR; TCRdb lists only in-frame clones, some missing. Of under 7,500 clones listed, 45% to 50% are singletons. Here the sequenced sample was tumor tissue, taken before nivolumab (anti-PD-1) treatment. All receptors derive from a person between 40 and 80 years old with oral cavity squamous cell carcinoma. CDR3s include the opening cysteine and the closing phenylalanine or tryptophan. D genes are given only for firm matches. Part of the rows lack a size; the others show once, few, many or a class for expanded clones.

abundance,v_gene,j_gene,d_gene,CDR3aa,CDR3nt
medium-sized,TRBV27,TRBJ2-3,TRBD1,CASTYLGTGNADTQYF,TGTGCCAGCACCTACCTTGGGACAGGGAACGCAGATACGCAGTATTTT
NA,TRBV10-1,TRBJ2-7,NA,CASSAANSGEQYF,TGCGCCAGCAGTGCCGCGAACTCAGGCGAGCAGTACTTC
few,TRBV10-3,TRBJ2-1,NA,CAISEDNEQFF,TGTGCCATCAGTGAGGATAATGAGCAGTTCTTC
few,TRBV19,TRBJ2-1,TRBD2,CASSPIAGGLYNEQFF,TGTGCCAGTAGTCCCATAGCGGGGGGCCTGTACAATGAGCAGTTCTTC
few,TRBV19,TRBJ1-4,TRBD1,CASSRLTGGNEKLFF,TGTGCCAGTAGCCGGCTCACAGGGGGGAATGAAAAACTGTTTTTT
once,TRBV19,TRBJ1-3,NA,CASSEGSVGYTIYF,TGTGCCAGTAGTGAGGGATCGGTCGGGTACACCATATATTTT
NA,TRBV28,TRBJ1-2,TRBD1,CASSGTGAGYTF,TGTGCCAGCAGTGGGACAGGGGCTGGCTACACCTTC
NA,TRBV7-3,TRBJ2-2,TRBD2,CASSPGLRTGELFF,TGTGCCAGCAGCCCGGGACTAAGGACCGGGGAGCTGTTTTTT
large,TRBV9,TRBJ2-7,NA,CASSPRGAISEQYF,TGTGCCAGCAGCCCCCGGGGGGCCATATCCGAGCAGTACTTC
NA,TRBV14,TRBJ2-2,TRBD2,CARRGGTNPGELFF,TGTGCCCGCCGGGGGGGGACGAACCCCGGGGAGCTGTTTTTT
NA,TRBV14,TRBJ2-7,NA,CASSQYTRAYEQYF,TGTGCCAGCAGCCAATACACCAGAGCCTACGAGCAGTACTTC
NA,TRBV4-2,TRBJ2-5,TRBD2,CASSRYRGEQETQYF,TGTGCCAGCAGCCGCTACCGGGGGGAACAAGAGACCCAGTACTTC